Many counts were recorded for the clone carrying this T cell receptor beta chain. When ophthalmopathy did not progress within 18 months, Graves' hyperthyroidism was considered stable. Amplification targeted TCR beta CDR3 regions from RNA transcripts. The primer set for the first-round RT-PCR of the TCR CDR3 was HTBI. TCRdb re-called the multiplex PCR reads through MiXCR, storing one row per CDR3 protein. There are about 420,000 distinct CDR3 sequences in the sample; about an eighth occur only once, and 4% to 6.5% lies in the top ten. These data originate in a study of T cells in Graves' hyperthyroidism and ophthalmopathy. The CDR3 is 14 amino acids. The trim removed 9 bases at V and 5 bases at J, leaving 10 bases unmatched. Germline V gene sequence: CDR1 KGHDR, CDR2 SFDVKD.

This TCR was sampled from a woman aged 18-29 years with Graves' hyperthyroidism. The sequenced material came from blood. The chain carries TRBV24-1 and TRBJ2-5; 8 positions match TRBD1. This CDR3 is CATAETGVGETQYF. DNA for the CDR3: TGTGCCACCGCAGAGACAGGGGTGGGCGAGACCCAGTACTTC.